The 12 T cell receptor beta chains given below trace back to one sample, sequenced in a study of T cells in Graves' hyperthyroidism and ophthalmopathy. Researchers took RNA transcripts and amplified the TCR beta CDR3 regions from them. The HTBI set primed first-round TCR CDR3 RT-PCR. TCRdb recomputed calls from the multiplex PCR reads with MiXCR, one row per CDR3 protein. The repertoire holds fewer than 650,000 distinct CDR3 sequences, 46% seen once, with 44% in the top ten. Sequencing was performed on peripheral blood or thyroid tissue (not recorded which). These receptors all stem from an adult woman with Graves' disease, either hyperthyroidism or ophthalmopathy (not recorded which).

The CDR3 nucleotides are TGTGCCAGCAGCTCCCTAGGGTTAGATGGCTACACCTTC. It is translated as CASSSLGLDGYTF. The V and J genes are TRBV7-2 and TRBJ1-2; D is ambiguous. Germline lookup yields CDR1 SGHTA and CDR2 FQGNSA. This CDR3 is built from 13 residues. V was cut by 4 bases and J by 6 bases, with 12 bases left in between.

V usage is TRBV5-1 and J usage is TRBJ2-7; D remains unclear. This CDR3 region has 16 residues. V was trimmed by 1 base and J by 3 bases, leaving 17 bases between them. Germline CDR1 and CDR2: SGHRS and YFSETQ. In DNA form, the CDR3 reads TGCGCCAGCAGCTTGAGGATGGACCCGGGTGGCTACGAGCAGTACTTC. Its protein is CASSLRMDPGGYEQYF.

CDR3: CASSFWGSGYNSPLHF. In DNA form, the CDR3 reads TGTGCCAGCAGCTTTTGGGGGTCAGGATATAATTCACCCCTCCACTTT. The V call is TRBV7-9, the J call TRBJ1-6; D possibly corresponds to TRBD1 (5 bases). Germline CDR1 SEHNR, CDR2 FQNEAQ (reference sequence). Trimming shortened V by 3 bases and J by 4 bases, and 13 bases separated the two germline ends. This CDR3 is 16 amino acids long.

This rearrangement joins TRBV7-3 to TRBJ1-6; D is possibly TRBD1 (5 bases). V gave up 7 bases and J gave up 10 bases, with 14 bases separating them. CDR1 and CDR2 from the germline V gene are SGHTA and FQGTGA. This CDR3 contains 13 residues. Here the CDR3 reads CASTPMGVSPLHF. The CDR3, as DNA: TGTGCCAGCACCCCGATGGGGGTGTCACCCCTCCACTTT.

This clonotype occurred many times. The V and J genes are TRBV2 and TRBJ2-2; D is unclear. Germline V lookup: CDR1 SNHLY, CDR2 FYNNEI. The germline V and J ends were trimmed by 3 bases and 1 base, with 9 bases remaining between them. This CDR3 comprises 15 residues. CDR3 nucleotide sequence: TGTGCCAGCAGTGAGGTGGCAGGGAACACCGGGGAGCTGTTTTTT. Its translation is CASSEVAGNTGELFF.

There are many counts of this clonotype. This sequence joins TRBV29-1 and TRBJ1-2; possibly TRBD1 for D (5 bases). CDR1 is SQVTM and CDR2 is ANQGSEA in the germline V gene. The V gene lost 0 bases and the J gene lost 5 bases, with 19 bases spanning the gap. The CDR3 consists of 16 residues. The CDR3: CSVEDLGREDGYGYTF. The CDR3 coding sequence is TGCAGCGTTGAAGATCTTGGCAGGGAGGATGGTTATGGCTACACCTTC.

This clonotype was found many times. V is TRBV2 and J is TRBJ2-7; 11 bases match TRBD1. Germline V gives CDR1 SNHLY, CDR2 FYNNEI. With V trimmed by 6 bases and J by 12 bases, 7 bases remained unmatched. The CDR3 is made up of 12 amino acids. DNA for the CDR3: TGTGCCAGCAGCGCGGGACAGGGGGGGTTGTACTTC. Its protein product is CASSAGQGGLYF.

On this clonotype: A much larger clone differs by one base, so this may be a read error. J is TRBJ1-5 and V is TRBV6-1; D gene uncertain. The CDR3 length is 15 residues. Germline V gene data show CDR1 as MNHNS and CDR2 as SASEGT. The CDR3 spells CASSPTVYSNRPQHF. CDR3 DNA sequence: TGTGCCAGCAGTCCTACAGTTTATAGCAATCGGCCCCAGCATTTT.

J is TRBJ1-2 and V is TRBV9, with D perhaps matching TRBD1 (5 bases). Germline values: CDR1 SGDLS, CDR2 YYNGEE. CDR3 length: 13 residues. Trimming removed 5 bases at V and 12 bases at J, with 20 bases between. The CDR3 region is CASRMDGDSGNTF. CDR3 nucleotides: TGTGCCAGCAGGATGGATGGGGACTCTGGAAACACCTTC.

This clonotype was detected many times. The rearrangement joins TRBV14 to TRBJ1-4, with a weak D call TRBD1 (6 bases). CDR3 length: 15 residues. The germline V and J ends were trimmed by 5 bases and 8 bases, with 18 bases remaining between them. Germline assignment: CDR1 SGHDN and CDR2 FVKESK. CDR3 in amino acids: CASSFAGGPGEKLFF. The CDR3 DNA reads as TGTGCCAGCAGCTTCGCGGGGGGCCCGGGGGAAAAACTGTTTTTT.

The chain has TRBV7-6 and TRBJ2-7; TRBD1 aligns across 10 bases. The CDR3 has 14 residues. V gave up 5 bases and J gave up 6 bases; unmatched junction bases: 7. The germline V gene encodes CDR1 SGHVS and CDR2 FNYEAQ. The CDR3 sequence is CASSRRQGAGEQYF. In DNA, the CDR3 is TGTGCCAGCAGCCGGAGACAGGGGGCTGGCGAGCAGTACTTC.

The chain carries TRBV19 and TRBJ2-7; D unclear. Trimming cost V 0 bases and J 3 bases, with 9 bases left between them. The CDR3 has 14 amino acids. Germline V lookup: CDR1 LNHDA, CDR2 SQIVND (reference sequence). CDR3: CASSIELDSYEQYF. DNA for the CDR3: TGTGCCAGTAGTATAGAGCTGGATAGCTACGAGCAGTACTTC.